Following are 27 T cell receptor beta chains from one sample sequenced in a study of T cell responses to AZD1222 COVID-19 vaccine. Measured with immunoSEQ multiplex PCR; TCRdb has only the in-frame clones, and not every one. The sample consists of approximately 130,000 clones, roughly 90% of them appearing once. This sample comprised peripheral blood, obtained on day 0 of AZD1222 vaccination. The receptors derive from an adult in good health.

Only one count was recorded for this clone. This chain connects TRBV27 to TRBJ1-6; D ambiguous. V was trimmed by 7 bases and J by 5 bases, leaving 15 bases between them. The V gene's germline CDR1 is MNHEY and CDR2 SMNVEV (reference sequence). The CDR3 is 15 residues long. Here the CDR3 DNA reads TGTGCCAGCAAAGAAGGTGGAAAAGATAATTCACCCCTCCACTTT. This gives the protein CASKEGGKDNSPLHF.

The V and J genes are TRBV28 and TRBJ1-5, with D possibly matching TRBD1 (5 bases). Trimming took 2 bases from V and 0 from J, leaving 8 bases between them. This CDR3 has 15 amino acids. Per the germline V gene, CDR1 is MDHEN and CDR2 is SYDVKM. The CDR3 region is CASSLRGNSNQPQHF. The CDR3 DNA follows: TGTGCCAGCAGTTTACGGGGGAATAGCAATCAGCCCCAGCATTTT.

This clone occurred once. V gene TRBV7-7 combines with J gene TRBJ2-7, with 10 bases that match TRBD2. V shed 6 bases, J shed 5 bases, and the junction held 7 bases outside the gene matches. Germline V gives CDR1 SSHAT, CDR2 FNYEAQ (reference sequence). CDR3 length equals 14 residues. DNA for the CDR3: TGTGCCAGCAGTCCAAGCCTAGCGGGAGACGAGCAGTACTTC. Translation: CASSPSLAGDEQYF.

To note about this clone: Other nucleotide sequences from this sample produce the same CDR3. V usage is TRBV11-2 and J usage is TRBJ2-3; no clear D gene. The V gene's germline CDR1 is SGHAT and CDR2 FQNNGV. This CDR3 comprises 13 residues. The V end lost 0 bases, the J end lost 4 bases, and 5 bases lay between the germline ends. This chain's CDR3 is CASSLERSDTQYF. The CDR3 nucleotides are TGTGCCAGCAGCTTAGAGAGGTCAGATACGCAGTATTTT.

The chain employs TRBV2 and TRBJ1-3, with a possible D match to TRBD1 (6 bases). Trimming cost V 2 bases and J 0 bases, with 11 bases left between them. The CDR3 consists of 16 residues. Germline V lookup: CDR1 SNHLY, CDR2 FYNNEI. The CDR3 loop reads CASSEQTGSSGNTIYF. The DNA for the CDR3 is TGTGCCAGCAGTGAACAAACAGGGAGCTCTGGAAACACCATATATTTT.

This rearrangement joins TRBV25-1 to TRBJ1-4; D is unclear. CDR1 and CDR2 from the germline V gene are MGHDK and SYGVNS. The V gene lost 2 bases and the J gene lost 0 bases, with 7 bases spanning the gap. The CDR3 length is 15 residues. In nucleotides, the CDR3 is TGTGCCAGCAGTGAACGGTTCGCAACTAATGAAAAACTGTTTTTT. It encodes CASSERFATNEKLFF. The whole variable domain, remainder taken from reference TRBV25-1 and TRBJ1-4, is EADIYQTPRYLVIGTGKKITLECSQTMGHDKMYWYQQDPGMELHLIHYSYGVNSTEKGDLSSESTVSRIRTEHFPLTLESARPSHTSQYLCASSERFATNEKLFFGSGTQLSVL.

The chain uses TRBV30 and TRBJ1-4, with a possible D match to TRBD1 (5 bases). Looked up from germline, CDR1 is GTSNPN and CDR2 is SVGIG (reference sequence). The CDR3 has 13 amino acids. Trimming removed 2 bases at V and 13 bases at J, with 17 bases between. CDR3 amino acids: CAWSPGPRSGLFF. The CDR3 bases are TGTGCCTGGAGTCCGGGACCCAGGTCTGGACTGTTTTTT.

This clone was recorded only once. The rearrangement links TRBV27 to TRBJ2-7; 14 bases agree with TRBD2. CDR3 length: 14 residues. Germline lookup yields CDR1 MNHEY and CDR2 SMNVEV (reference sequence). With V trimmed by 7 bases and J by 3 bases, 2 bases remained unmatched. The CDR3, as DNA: TGTGCCAGCAAGGGACTAGCGGGGGTCTACGAGCAGTACTTC. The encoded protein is CASKGLAGVYEQYF.

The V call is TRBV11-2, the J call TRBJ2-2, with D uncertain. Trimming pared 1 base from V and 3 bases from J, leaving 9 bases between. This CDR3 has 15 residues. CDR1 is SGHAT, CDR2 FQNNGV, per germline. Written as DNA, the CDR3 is TGTGCCAGCAGCTTAGTTGGGAAGCACACCGGGGAGCTGTTTTTT. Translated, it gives CASSLVGKHTGELFF.

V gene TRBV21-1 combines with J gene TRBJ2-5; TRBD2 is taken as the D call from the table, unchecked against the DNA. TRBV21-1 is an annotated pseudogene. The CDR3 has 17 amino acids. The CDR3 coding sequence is TGTGCCAGCAGCAAAGATGTGGGACTAGCGAGTTTGGAGACCCAGTACTTC. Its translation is CASSKDVGLASLETQYF.

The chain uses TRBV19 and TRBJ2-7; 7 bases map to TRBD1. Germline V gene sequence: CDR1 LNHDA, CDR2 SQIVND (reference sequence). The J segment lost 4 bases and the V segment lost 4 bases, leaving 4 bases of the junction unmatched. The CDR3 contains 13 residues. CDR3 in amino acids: CASSTATGYEQYF. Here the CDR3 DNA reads TGTGCCAGTAGTACTGCGACAGGGTACGAGCAGTACTTC.

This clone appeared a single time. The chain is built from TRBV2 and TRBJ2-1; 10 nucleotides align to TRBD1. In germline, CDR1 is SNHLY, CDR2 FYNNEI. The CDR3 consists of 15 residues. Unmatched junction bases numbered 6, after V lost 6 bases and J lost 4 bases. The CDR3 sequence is CASRSGTGDYNEQFF. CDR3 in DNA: TGTGCCAGCAGATCCGGGACAGGGGATTACAATGAGCAGTTCTTC. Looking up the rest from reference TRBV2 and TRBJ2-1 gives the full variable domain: EPEVTQTPSHQVTQMGQEVILRCVPISNHLYFYWYRQILGQKVEFLVSFYNNEISEKSEIFDDQFSVERPDGSNFTLKIRSTKLEDSAMYFCASRSGTGDYNEQFFGPGTRLTVL.

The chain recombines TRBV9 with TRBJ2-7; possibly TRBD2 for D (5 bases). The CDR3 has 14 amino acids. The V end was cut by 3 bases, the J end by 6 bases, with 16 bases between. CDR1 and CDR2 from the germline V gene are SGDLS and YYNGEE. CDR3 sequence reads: CASSDPAREFEQYF. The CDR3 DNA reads TGTGCCAGCAGCGATCCAGCGAGGGAGTTCGAGCAGTACTTC.

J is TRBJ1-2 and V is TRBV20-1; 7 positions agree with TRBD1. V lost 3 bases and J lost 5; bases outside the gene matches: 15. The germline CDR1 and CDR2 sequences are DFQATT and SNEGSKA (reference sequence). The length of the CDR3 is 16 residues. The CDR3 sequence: CSASPLGLGGEYGYTF. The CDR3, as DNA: TGCAGTGCTAGTCCCCTCGGTTTAGGGGGCGAGTATGGCTACACCTTC.

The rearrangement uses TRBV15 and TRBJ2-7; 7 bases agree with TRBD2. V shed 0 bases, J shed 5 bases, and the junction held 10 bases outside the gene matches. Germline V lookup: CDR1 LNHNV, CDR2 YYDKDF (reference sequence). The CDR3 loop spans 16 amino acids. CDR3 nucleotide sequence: TGTGCCACCAGCAGAGATAACGGGAGGAGTTATCACGAGCAGTACTTC. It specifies CATSRDNGRSYHEQYF.

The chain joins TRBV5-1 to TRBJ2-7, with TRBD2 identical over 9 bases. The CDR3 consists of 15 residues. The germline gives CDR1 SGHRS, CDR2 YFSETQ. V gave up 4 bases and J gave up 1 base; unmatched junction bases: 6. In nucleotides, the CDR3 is TGCGCCAGCAGCCTTAGCGGGAGTCGGTCCTACGAGCAGTACTTC. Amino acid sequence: CASSLSGSRSYEQYF. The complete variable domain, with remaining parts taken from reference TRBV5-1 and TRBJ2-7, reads KAGVTQTPRYLIKTRGQQVTLSCSPISGHRSVSWYQQTPGQGLQFLFEYFSETQRNKGNFPGRFSGRQFSNSRSEMNVSTLELGDSALYLCASSLSGSRSYEQYFGPGTRLTVT.

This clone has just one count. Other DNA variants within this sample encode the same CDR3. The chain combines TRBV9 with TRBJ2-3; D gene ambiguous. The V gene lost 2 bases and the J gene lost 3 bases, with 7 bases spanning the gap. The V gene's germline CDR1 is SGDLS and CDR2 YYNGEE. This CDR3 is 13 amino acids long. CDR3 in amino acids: CASSVERTDTQYF. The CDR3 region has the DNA TGTGCCAGCAGCGTTGAGAGGACAGATACGCAGTATTTT.

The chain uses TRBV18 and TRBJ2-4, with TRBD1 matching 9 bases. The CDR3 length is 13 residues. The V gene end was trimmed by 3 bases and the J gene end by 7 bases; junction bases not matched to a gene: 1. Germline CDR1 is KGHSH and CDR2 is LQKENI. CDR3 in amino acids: CASSPDRGNIQYF. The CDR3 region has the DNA TGTGCCAGCTCACCCGACAGGGGGAACATTCAGTACTTC.

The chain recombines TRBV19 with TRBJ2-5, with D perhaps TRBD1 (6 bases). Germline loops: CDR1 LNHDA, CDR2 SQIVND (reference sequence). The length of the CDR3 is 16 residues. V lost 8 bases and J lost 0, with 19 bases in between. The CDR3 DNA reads TGTGCCAGTTCGGACAGCTATGACGCTTACCAAGAGACCCAGTACTTC. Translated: CASSDSYDAYQETQYF. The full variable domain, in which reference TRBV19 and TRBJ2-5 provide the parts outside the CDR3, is DGGITQSPKYLFRKEGQNVTLSCEQNLNHDAMYWYRQDPGQGLRLIYYSQIVNDFQKGDIAEGYSVSREKKESFPLTVTSAQKNPTAFYLCASSDSYDAYQETQYFGPGTRLLVL.

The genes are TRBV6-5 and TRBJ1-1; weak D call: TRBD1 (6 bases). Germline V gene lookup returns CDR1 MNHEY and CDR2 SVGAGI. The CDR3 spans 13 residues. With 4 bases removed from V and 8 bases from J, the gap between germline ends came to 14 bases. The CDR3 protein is CASSFTGTGEAFF. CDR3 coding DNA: TGTGCCAGCAGTTTTACAGGGACGGGCGAAGCTTTCTTT.

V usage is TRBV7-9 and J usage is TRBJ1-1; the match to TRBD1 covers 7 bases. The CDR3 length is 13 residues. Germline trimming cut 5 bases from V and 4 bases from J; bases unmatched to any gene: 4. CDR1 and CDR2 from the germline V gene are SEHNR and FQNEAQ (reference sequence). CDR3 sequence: CASSLGGPTEAFF. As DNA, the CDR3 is TGTGCCAGCAGCCTAGGGGGCCCCACTGAAGCTTTCTTT.

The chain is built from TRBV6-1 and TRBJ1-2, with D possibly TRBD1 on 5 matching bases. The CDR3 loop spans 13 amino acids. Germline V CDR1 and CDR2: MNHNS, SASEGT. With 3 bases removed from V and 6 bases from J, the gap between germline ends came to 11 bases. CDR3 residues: CASSDRERDGYTF. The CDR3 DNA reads TGTGCCAGCAGTGACAGGGAAAGGGATGGCTACACCTTC.

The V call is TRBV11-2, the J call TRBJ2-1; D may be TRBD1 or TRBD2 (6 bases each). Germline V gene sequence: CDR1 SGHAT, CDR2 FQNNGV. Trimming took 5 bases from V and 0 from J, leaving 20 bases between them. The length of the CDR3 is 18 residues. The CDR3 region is CASSGTSSGGGSYNEQFF. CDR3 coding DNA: TGTGCCAGCAGCGGGACCTCCTCCGGAGGGGGCTCCTACAATGAGCAGTTCTTC. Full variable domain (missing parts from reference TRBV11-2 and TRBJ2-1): EAGVAQSPRYKIIEKRQSVAFWCNPISGHATLYWYQQILGQGPKLLIQFQNNGVVDDSQLPKDRFSAERLKGVDSTLKIQPAKLEDSAVYLCASSGTSSGGGSYNEQFFGPGTRLTVL.

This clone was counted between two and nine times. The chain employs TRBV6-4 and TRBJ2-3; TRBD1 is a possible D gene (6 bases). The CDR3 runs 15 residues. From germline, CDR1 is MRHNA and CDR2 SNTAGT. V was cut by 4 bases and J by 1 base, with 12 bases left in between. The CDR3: CASSGTAGGTDTQYF. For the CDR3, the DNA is TGTGCCAGCAGTGGGACAGCCGGGGGCACAGATACGCAGTATTTT.

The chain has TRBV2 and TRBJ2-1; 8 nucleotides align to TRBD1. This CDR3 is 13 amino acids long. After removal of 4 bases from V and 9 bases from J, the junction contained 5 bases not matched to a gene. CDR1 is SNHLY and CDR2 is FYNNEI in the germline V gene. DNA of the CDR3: TGTGCCAGCAGTGCCAACAGGGGGGCTGAGCAGTTCTTC. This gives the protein CASSANRGAEQFF.

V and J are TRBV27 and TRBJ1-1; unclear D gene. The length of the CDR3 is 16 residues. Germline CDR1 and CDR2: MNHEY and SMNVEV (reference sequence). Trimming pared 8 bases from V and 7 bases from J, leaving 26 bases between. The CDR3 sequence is CASSYLLGPNLIEAFF. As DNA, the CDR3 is TGTGCCAGCTCCTACCTCCTCGGCCCAAATCTCATTGAAGCTTTCTTT.

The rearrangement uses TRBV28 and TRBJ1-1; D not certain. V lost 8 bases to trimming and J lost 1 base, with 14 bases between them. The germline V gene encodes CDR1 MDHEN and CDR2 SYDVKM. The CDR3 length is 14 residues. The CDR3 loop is CASVPGTTNTEAFF. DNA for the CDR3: TGTGCCAGCGTTCCTGGAACAACGAACACTGAAGCTTTCTTT.